What follows are 12 T cell receptor beta chains derived from one specimen sequenced in a study of OX40 agonist ivuxolimab in advanced cancers. Sequenced by immunoSEQ multiplex PCR; TCRdb stores in-frame clones only, minus some. The repertoire includes 50,000 to 70,000 clones, about four fifths of them detected once, and roughly 0.6% sits in the top ten. This sample comprised CD4+ or CD8+ T cells sorted from blood, obtained in a trial of the OX40 agonist ivuxolimab. The receptors stem from an adult with an advanced solid tumor such as melanoma, head and neck, liver or kidney cancer.

This chain connects TRBV18 to TRBJ2-3; D remains unclear. In germline, CDR1 is KGHSH, CDR2 LQKENI. This CDR3 is built from 13 residues. V was trimmed by 1 base and J by 6 bases, leaving 8 bases between them. The CDR3 protein is CASSPQRQDTQYF. CDR3 nucleotides: TGTGCCAGCTCACCACAACGTCAGGATACGCAGTATTTT.

The chain recombines TRBV7-9 with TRBJ1-2; TRBD1 matches 10 bases. This CDR3 is 15 amino acids long. CDR1 and CDR2 from the germline V gene are SEHNR and FQNEAQ (reference sequence). V trimming: 5 bases; J trimming: 7 bases; junction bases outside the gene matches: 10. The CDR3 loop reads CASSMSGTGVLGYTF. The CDR3 DNA is TGTGCCAGCAGCATGTCGGGGACAGGGGTCCTTGGCTACACCTTC. Based on the CDR3 plus reference TRBV7-9 and TRBJ1-2, the full variable domain is DTGVSQNPRHKITKRGQNVTFRCDPISEHNRLYWYRQTLGQGPEFLTYFQNEAQLEKSRLLSDRFSAERPKGSFSTLEIQRTEQGDSAMYLCASSMSGTGVLGYTFGSGTRLTVV.

The chain recombines TRBV7-8 with TRBJ1-1; TRBD1 aligns across 8 bases. The germline gives CDR1 SGHVS, CDR2 FQNEAQ. With V trimmed by 4 bases and J by 0 bases, 7 bases remained unmatched. The CDR3 loop spans 16 amino acids. For the CDR3, the DNA is TGTGCCAGCAGCTCAGGACAGGGTGCCATGAACACTGAAGCTTTCTTT. This gives the protein CASSSGQGAMNTEAFF. The variable domain in full, with the rest retrieved from reference TRBV7-8 and TRBJ1-1, is GAGVSQSPRYKVAKRGQDVALRCDPISGHVSLFWYQQALGQGPEFLTYFQNEAQLDKSGLPSDRFFAERPEGSVSTLKIQRTQQEDSAVYLCASSSGQGAMNTEAFFGQGTRLTVV.

The chain employs TRBV2 and TRBJ1-5, with TRBD1 identical over 7 bases. The V gene end was trimmed by 6 bases and the J gene end by 3 bases; junction bases not matched to a gene: 8. The CDR3 sequence is 15 residues long. CDR1 is SNHLY and CDR2 is FYNNEI in the germline V gene. This chain's CDR3 is CASRAGTADNQPQHF. CDR3 in DNA: TGTGCCAGCAGGGCAGGGACAGCCGACAATCAGCCCCAGCATTTT.

This rearrangement joins TRBV7-2 to TRBJ2-1; D is perhaps TRBD1 or TRBD2 (5 bases each). The length of the CDR3 is 13 residues. In germline, CDR1 is SGHTA, CDR2 FQGNSA. Trimming took off 2 bases at V and 4 bases at J, with 6 bases between the two ends. The CDR3, as DNA: TGTGCCAGCAGCTTATGGGGGTACAATGAGCAGTTCTTC. Protein: CASSLWGYNEQFF.

The chain links TRBV4-2 to TRBJ2-1; possibly TRBD2 for D (5 bases). The V and J ends lost 0 bases and 0 bases respectively, with 15 bases between them. The germline V gene has CDR1 LGHNA and CDR2 YNFKEQ. The CDR3 consists of 18 residues. The CDR3: CASSQDPSGPSSYNEQFF. Written as DNA, the CDR3 is TGTGCCAGCAGCCAAGATCCCAGCGGCCCTAGCTCCTACAATGAGCAGTTCTTC.

The chain couples TRBV11-2 to TRBJ2-7; TRBD1 might be the D (6 bases). Trimming took off 3 bases at V and 6 bases at J, with 15 bases between the two ends. The CDR3 is 14 amino acids. Germline CDR1 reads SGHAT; CDR2 reads FQNNGV. The CDR3 spells CASSLDSASREQYF. Written as DNA, the CDR3 is TGTGCCAGCAGCTTGGACAGCGCGAGTCGCGAGCAGTACTTC.

This clone came up once. The chain combines TRBV6-6 with TRBJ1-6; 11 bases map to TRBD1. CDR3 length: 14 amino acids. V trimming: 10 bases; J trimming: 7 bases; junction bases outside the gene matches: 6. Germline V gene data show CDR1 as MNHNY and CDR2 as SVGAGI (reference sequence). CDR3 sequence (DNA): TGTGCCATCCGGACAGGGGGCCTCAATTCACCCCTCCACTTT. This codes for CAIRTGGLNSPLHF.

The genes are TRBV7-8 and TRBJ2-7, with D possibly TRBD1 on 6 matching bases. CDR3 size: 14 residues. Germline-derived CDR1 and CDR2 are SGHVS and FQNEAQ. With 5 bases removed from V and 1 base from J, the gap between germline ends came to 12 bases. The CDR3: CASSVQGYSYEQYF. The CDR3 DNA reads as TGTGCCAGCAGCGTACAGGGATATTCCTACGAGCAGTACTTC.

The chain joins TRBV7-2 to TRBJ2-4, with 9 positions matching TRBD2. This CDR3 comprises 15 residues. After removal of 5 bases from V and 6 bases from J, the junction contained 8 bases not matched to a gene. CDR1 and CDR2 from the germline V gene are SGHTA and FQGNSA. The CDR3 loop is CASSTRGGDGNIQYF. CDR3 nucleotide sequence: TGTGCCAGCAGCACACGCGGGGGGGATGGAAACATTCAGTACTTC.

V usage is TRBV11-2 and J usage is TRBJ1-4, with no clear D. Germline values: CDR1 SGHAT, CDR2 FQNNGV. V lost 5 bases, J lost 7 bases, and 17 bases lay in between. The CDR3 covers 15 residues. Here the CDR3 DNA reads TGTGCCAGCAGCCCCCAGGAGGGATTGGCTGAAAAACTGTTTTTT. Protein product: CASSPQEGLAEKLFF.

The chain joins TRBV7-2 to TRBJ2-5; D may be TRBD1 (6 bases). The J call may be incorrect, as the DNA end agrees better with TRBJ2-7. The CDR3 spans 14 residues. Germline assignment: CDR1 SGHTA and CDR2 FQGNSA. The CDR3 sequence is CASSLMDRGYEQYF. In nucleotides, the CDR3 is TGTGCCAGCAGCTTAATGGACAGAGGGTACGAGCAGTACTTC.